Following are 3 T cell receptor beta chains from one sample sequenced in a study of blood T cells in healthy people across ages. It was with a sample-barcoded 5' primer and a J-beta primer mix that a second PCR of roughly 7 to 12 cycles was run. From the 5' RACE reads, TCRdb called clonotypes with MiXCR, one entry per CDR3 protein. In the table there are about 500,000 distinct CDR3 sequences, approximately 25% of which are singletons. Separately, the same data were catalogued under a study of T cells of mothers and their children.

The sequencing input was blood. The source of these receptors is a boy younger than 18 in good health.

This sequence joins TRBV30 and TRBJ1-4; perhaps TRBD1 as D (6 bases). The CDR3 contains 14 residues. The V gene's germline CDR1 is GTSNPN and CDR2 SVGIG (reference sequence). Trimming left V 3 bases short and J 3 bases short, with 11 bases between. CDR3 nucleotide sequence: TGTGCCTGGAGCGGGGGCCGCCCTAATGAAAAACTGTTTTTT. It translates to CAWSGGRPNEKLFF.

The chain links TRBV7-9 to TRBJ1-4; D gene ambiguous. Germline V CDR1 and CDR2: SEHNR, FQNEAQ (reference sequence). The CDR3 spans 13 residues. Trimming shortened V by 5 bases and J by 7 bases, and 11 bases separated the two germline ends. In DNA form, the CDR3 reads TGTGCCAGCAGCGCGGACGTGGGTGAAAAACTGTTTTTT. It encodes CASSADVGEKLFF.

The table lists this clonotype with a few counts. As the CDR3 is not closed by the conserved phenylalanine or tryptophan, this likely results from a read error. The DNA is left out, because the CDR3 cannot be placed on it with certainty; the CDR3 is given as TCRdb lists it. The chain carries TRBV18 and TRBJ1-1; TRBD1 is taken as the D call from the table, unchecked against the DNA. The germline V gene has CDR1 KGHSH and CDR2 LQKENI. The CDR3 region is 14 residues in length, termini included. CDR3 residues: CASSLQGGNTEALL.